Listed below are T cell receptor beta chains from one sample, sequenced in a study of cytomegalovirus exposure and HLA in healthy donors. Profiled with immunoSEQ multiplex PCR; TCRdb holds only in-frame clones, not every one. The table records around 200,000 clones, about four fifths of them present only once. The sequenced sample was PBMCs. These receptors all come from a man in his fifties in good health and CMV-seronegative. Both conserved end residues are part of each CDR3. The D gene is left open where the match is weak. Expanded clones are given a class, and other clones once, few, many or no size at all.

CDR3 DNA: TGTGCCAGCAGTGAGGCCCGATTGACAGGAGGCCTCCGGAACACTGAAGCTTTCTTT
CDR3 protein: CASSEARLTGGLRNTEAFF
D gene: NA
J gene: TRBJ1-1
V gene: TRBV6-4
clone size: NA

CDR3 DNA: TGTGCCAGCAGTGAAGTAGCGGGCTACAATGAGCAGTTCTTC
CDR3 protein: CASSEVAGYNEQFF
D gene: TRBD2
J gene: TRBJ2-1
V gene: TRBV6-1
clone size: NA

CDR3 DNA: TGTGCCAGCAGCGGGAAGACAGGGGGGACCTCTGGGGCCAACGTCCTGACTTTC
CDR3 protein: CASSGKTGGTSGANVLTF
D gene: TRBD1
J gene: TRBJ2-6
V gene: TRBV9
clone size: NA

CDR3 DNA: TGTGCCAGCAGCCCCGACGGAGCGGGGGGGGTAGGGACCCAGTACTTC
CDR3 protein: CASSPDGAGGVGTQYF
D gene: TRBD2
J gene: TRBJ2-5
V gene: TRBV5-4
clone size: once

CDR3 DNA: TGTGCCAGCAGCTTAGGGCCCGGACAGGGCAATCAGCCCCAGCATTTT
CDR3 protein: CASSLGPGQGNQPQHF
D gene: TRBD1
J gene: TRBJ1-5
V gene: TRBV7-8
clone size: NA

CDR3 DNA: TGTGCCAGCAGTCCCCGCCGGGTCCTTAGAAGAGAGACCCAGTACTTC
CDR3 protein: CASSPRRVLRRETQYF
D gene: NA
J gene: TRBJ2-5
V gene: TRBV27
clone size: NA

CDR3 DNA: TGCGCCAGCAGCCCCCGTGGCAGACAAGAGACCCAGTACTTC
CDR3 protein: CASSPRGRQETQYF
D gene: NA
J gene: TRBJ2-5
V gene: TRBV5-1
clone size: few

CDR3 DNA: TGTGCCAGCAGCTTAGCTGAAATAACGGGGGGCTTCACAGATACGCAGTATTTT
CDR3 protein: CASSLAEITGGFTDTQYF
D gene: NA
J gene: TRBJ2-3
V gene: TRBV13
clone size: NA

CDR3 DNA: TGTGCCAGCAGTCCGGGGACAGCCTTAAACACTGAAGCTTTCTTT
CDR3 protein: CASSPGTALNTEAFF
D gene: TRBD1
J gene: TRBJ1-1
V gene: TRBV28
clone size: NA

CDR3 DNA: TGCAGTGCTAGACAAGGAAACACCATATATTTT
CDR3 protein: CSARQGNTIYF
D gene: NA
J gene: TRBJ1-3
V gene: TRBV20-1
clone size: NA

CDR3 DNA: TGTGCCAGCAGCTTTGGACAGGTGGGGACAGATACGCAGTATTTT
CDR3 protein: CASSFGQVGTDTQYF
D gene: TRBD1
J gene: TRBJ2-3
V gene: TRBV7-2
clone size: NA

CDR3 DNA: TGTGCCAGCAGGGGGACTAGCGGTTCCGGTACGCAGTATTTT
CDR3 protein: CASRGTSGSGTQYF
D gene: TRBD2
J gene: TRBJ2-3
V gene: TRBV6-1
clone size: NA

CDR3 DNA: TGTGCCAGCAGTTACGGGACAGCACAAGAGACCCAGTACTTC
CDR3 protein: CASSYGTAQETQYF
D gene: TRBD1
J gene: TRBJ2-5
V gene: TRBV6-5
clone size: NA

CDR3 DNA: TGTGCCAGCAGGGCCGGGACTAGCGGGGGTAATGAGCAGTTCTTC
CDR3 protein: CASRAGTSGGNEQFF
D gene: TRBD2
J gene: TRBJ2-1
V gene: TRBV2
clone size: NA

CDR3 DNA: TGTGCCAGCGGGGCGGGGGGCACAGATACGCAGTATTTT
CDR3 protein: CASGAGGTDTQYF
D gene: TRBD2
J gene: TRBJ2-3
V gene: TRBV7-2
clone size: NA

CDR3 DNA: TGTGCCAGTAGTACAACTAGCTTGTCCTACAATGAGCAGTTCTTC
CDR3 protein: CASSTTSLSYNEQFF
D gene: NA
J gene: TRBJ2-1
V gene: TRBV19
clone size: NA

CDR3 DNA: TGTGCCAGCAGCTTAGGGCGGGGGGGTATCTACAATGAGCAGTTCTTC
CDR3 protein: CASSLGRGGIYNEQFF
D gene: TRBD2
J gene: TRBJ2-1
V gene: TRBV13
clone size: NA

CDR3 DNA: TGTGCCAGCAGTCTCGACAGGGGAAAACTGTTTTTT
CDR3 protein: CASSLDRGKLFF
D gene: TRBD1
J gene: TRBJ1-4
V gene: TRBV28
clone size: NA

CDR3 DNA: TGTGCCAGCAGCCCCCGGACAGGGCGGTCCTACGAGCAGTACTTC
CDR3 protein: CASSPRTGRSYEQYF
D gene: TRBD1
J gene: TRBJ2-7
V gene: TRBV7-6
clone size: few

CDR3 DNA: TGTGCCAGTAGTCAACTAAACAGGGATGAGACCCAGTACTTC
CDR3 protein: CASSQLNRDETQYF
D gene: NA
J gene: TRBJ2-5
V gene: TRBV19
clone size: NA

CDR3 DNA: TGTGCCAGCAGTTCCCTCGGGACAGGGATAAATGAGCAGTTCTTC
CDR3 protein: CASSSLGTGINEQFF
D gene: TRBD1
J gene: TRBJ2-1
V gene: TRBV27
clone size: few

CDR3 DNA: TGTGCTAGCAGCTTGGGGCTAGCGGGAGGTATCGGTGAGCAGTTCTTC
CDR3 protein: CASSLGLAGGIGEQFF
D gene: TRBD2
J gene: TRBJ2-1
V gene: TRBV7-7
clone size: NA

CDR3 DNA: TGTGCCAGCAGCTTGGACAGCGAGCAGTACTTC
CDR3 protein: CASSLDSEQYF
D gene: NA
J gene: TRBJ2-7
V gene: TRBV5-4
clone size: NA

CDR3 DNA: TGTGCCAGCAGTGACTCGAGATTAGCGGGAGCGAACACCGGGGAGCTGTTTTTT
CDR3 protein: CASSDSRLAGANTGELFF
D gene: TRBD2
J gene: TRBJ2-2
V gene: TRBV6-4
clone size: NA

CDR3 DNA: TGTGCCAGCTCCCGGGACAGATCCTACGAGCAGTACTTC
CDR3 protein: CASSRDRSYEQYF
D gene: TRBD1
J gene: TRBJ2-7
V gene: TRBV18
clone size: NA

CDR3 DNA: TGCGCCTGGAGTCGAGGACAGGGTTTCTCTGGAAACACCATATATTTT
CDR3 protein: CAWSRGQGFSGNTIYF
D gene: TRBD1
J gene: TRBJ1-3
V gene: TRBV30
clone size: NA

CDR3 DNA: TGCGCCAGCAGCTTGCAGCTAGTGACCTTTGGGGCCAACGTCCTGACTTTC
CDR3 protein: CASSLQLVTFGANVLTF
D gene: NA
J gene: TRBJ2-6
V gene: TRBV5-1
clone size: NA

CDR3 DNA: TGTGCCAGCAGTCCCCGGACAAACCTCTACGAGCAGTACTTC
CDR3 protein: CASSPRTNLYEQYF
D gene: NA
J gene: TRBJ2-7
V gene: TRBV25-1
clone size: few

CDR3 DNA: TGTGCCAGCACCAGGCAGGTCTATGGCTACACCTTC
CDR3 protein: CASTRQVYGYTF
D gene: NA
J gene: TRBJ1-2
V gene: TRBV11-3
clone size: few

CDR3 DNA: TGTGCCAGCAGCTTACTGAGGGGGAAGCCCCAGCATTTT
CDR3 protein: CASSLLRGKPQHF
D gene: NA
J gene: TRBJ1-5
V gene: TRBV7-8
clone size: NA

CDR3 DNA: TGTGCCAGTAGTATACGTGACACGAACACTGAAGCTTTCTTT
CDR3 protein: CASSIRDTNTEAFF
D gene: NA
J gene: TRBJ1-1
V gene: TRBV19
clone size: NA

CDR3 DNA: TGTGCCAGCAGTACTCACTATAGCAATCAGCCCCAGCATTTT
CDR3 protein: CASSTHYSNQPQHF
D gene: NA
J gene: TRBJ1-5
V gene: TRBV27
clone size: NA

CDR3 DNA: TGTGCCAGCAGCTTGAGACAGGGGGCGCGGAATTCACCCCTCCACTTT
CDR3 protein: CASSLRQGARNSPLHF
D gene: TRBD1
J gene: TRBJ1-6
V gene: TRBV5-6
clone size: NA

CDR3 DNA: TGTGCCAGCAGCTTAGCACCGAGCGGGAGAAGAGAGACCCAGTACTTC
CDR3 protein: CASSLAPSGRRETQYF
D gene: TRBD2
J gene: TRBJ2-5
V gene: TRBV7-9
clone size: NA

CDR3 DNA: TGTGCCAGCAGCTTGGAAACGGGTGATAATTCACCCCTCCACTTT
CDR3 protein: CASSLETGDNSPLHF
D gene: NA
J gene: TRBJ1-6
V gene: TRBV5-6
clone size: NA

CDR3 DNA: TGTGCCAGCAGTCCCCCCGGGACAGGCGGATCCGAGCAGTACTTC
CDR3 protein: CASSPPGTGGSEQYF
D gene: TRBD1
J gene: TRBJ2-7
V gene: TRBV2
clone size: NA

CDR3 DNA: TGTGCCAGCATGACTGACGTCTGGGATGAGCAGTTCTTC
CDR3 protein: CASMTDVWDEQFF
D gene: NA
J gene: TRBJ2-1
V gene: TRBV6-4
clone size: NA

CDR3 DNA: TGTGCCAGCAGTTTATGGAGACAAGGACTCGGGGGCTACACCTTC
CDR3 protein: CASSLWRQGLGGYTF
D gene: NA
J gene: TRBJ1-2
V gene: TRBV27
clone size: NA

CDR3 DNA: TGTGCCAGCCAACTGGGGGGGGGCCGGGAGACCCAGTACTTC
CDR3 protein: CASQLGGGRETQYF
D gene: NA
J gene: TRBJ2-5
V gene: TRBV2
clone size: NA

CDR3 DNA: TGTGCCTGGGGTCGGGGGAACACTGAAGCTTTCTTT
CDR3 protein: CAWGRGNTEAFF
D gene: NA
J gene: TRBJ1-1
V gene: TRBV30
clone size: NA

CDR3 DNA: TGTGCCAGCAGCCCTCCGGGACTACGGGATACGCAGTATTTT
CDR3 protein: CASSPPGLRDTQYF
D gene: TRBD2
J gene: TRBJ2-3
V gene: TRBV11-2
clone size: NA